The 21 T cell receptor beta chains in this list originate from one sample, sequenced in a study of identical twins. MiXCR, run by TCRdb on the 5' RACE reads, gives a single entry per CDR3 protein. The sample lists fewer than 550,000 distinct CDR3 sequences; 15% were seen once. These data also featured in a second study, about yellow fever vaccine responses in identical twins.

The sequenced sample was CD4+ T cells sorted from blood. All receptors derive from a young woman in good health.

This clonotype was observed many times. The CDR3 loop reads CASSLQGQGVYNEQFF. In nucleotides, the CDR3 is TGCGCCAGCAGCTTGCAGGGACAGGGAGTCTACAATGAGCAGTTCTTC. V is TRBV5-1 and J is TRBJ2-1, with 9 bases lining up with TRBD1. The CDR3 covers 16 residues. V lost 1 base and J lost 3; bases outside the gene matches: 5. Germline V lookup: CDR1 SGHRS, CDR2 YFSETQ.

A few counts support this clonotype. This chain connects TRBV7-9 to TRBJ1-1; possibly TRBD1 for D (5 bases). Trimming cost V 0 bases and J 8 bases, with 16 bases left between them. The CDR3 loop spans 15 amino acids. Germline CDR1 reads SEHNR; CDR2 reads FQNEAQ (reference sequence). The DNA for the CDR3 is TGTGCCAGCAGCTTAGCGCGGCAGGGAGGATCCGAAGCTTTCTTT. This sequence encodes CASSLARQGGSEAFF. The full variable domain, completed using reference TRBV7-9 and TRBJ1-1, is DTGVSQNPRHKITKRGQNVTFRCDPISEHNRLYWYRQTLGQGPEFLTYFQNEAQLEKSRLLSDRFSAERPKGSFSTLEIQRTEQGDSAMYLCASSLARQGGSEAFFGQGTRLTVV.

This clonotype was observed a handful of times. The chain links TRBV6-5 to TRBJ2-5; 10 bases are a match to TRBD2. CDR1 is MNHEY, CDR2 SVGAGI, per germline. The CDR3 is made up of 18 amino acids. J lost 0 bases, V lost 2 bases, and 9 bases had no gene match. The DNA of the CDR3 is TGTGCCAGCAGTTACGCGTTCCGGACTAGCGGCTACCAAGAGACCCAGTACTTC. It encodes CASSYAFRTSGYQETQYF.

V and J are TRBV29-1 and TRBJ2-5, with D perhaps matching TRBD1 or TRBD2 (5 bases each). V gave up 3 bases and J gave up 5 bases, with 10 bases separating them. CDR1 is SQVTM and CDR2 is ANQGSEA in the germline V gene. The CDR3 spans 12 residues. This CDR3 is CSVEGPAETQYF. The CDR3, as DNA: TGCAGCGTTGAGGGACCAGCTGAGACCCAGTACTTC.

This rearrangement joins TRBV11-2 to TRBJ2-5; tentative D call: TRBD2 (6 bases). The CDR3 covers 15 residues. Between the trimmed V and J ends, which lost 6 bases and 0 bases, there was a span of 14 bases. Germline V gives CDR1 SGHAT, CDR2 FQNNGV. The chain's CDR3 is CASSSLEGNQETQYF. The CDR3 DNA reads TGTGCCAGCAGTTCTCTGGAGGGTAACCAAGAGACCCAGTACTTC.

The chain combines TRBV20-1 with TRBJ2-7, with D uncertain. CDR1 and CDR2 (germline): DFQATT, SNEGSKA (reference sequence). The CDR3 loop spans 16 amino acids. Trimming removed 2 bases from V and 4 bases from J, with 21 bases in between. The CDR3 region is CSARSTHGRPIYEQYF. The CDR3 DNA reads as TGCAGTGCTAGATCCACCCACGGCAGGCCAATATACGAGCAGTACTTC.

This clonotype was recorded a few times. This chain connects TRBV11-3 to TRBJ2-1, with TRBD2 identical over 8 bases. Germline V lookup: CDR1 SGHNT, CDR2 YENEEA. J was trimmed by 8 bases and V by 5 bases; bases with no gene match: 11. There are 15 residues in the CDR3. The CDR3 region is CASSLGLAEKHEQFF. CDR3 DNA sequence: TGTGCCAGCAGCCTTGGACTAGCCGAGAAGCATGAGCAGTTCTTC. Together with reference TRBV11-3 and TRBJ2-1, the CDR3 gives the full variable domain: EAGVVQSPRYKIIEKKQPVAFWCNPISGHNTLYWYLQNLGQGPELLIRYENEEAVDDSQLPKDRFSAERLKGVDSTLKIQPAELGDSAVYLCASSLGLAEKHEQFFGPGTRLTVL.

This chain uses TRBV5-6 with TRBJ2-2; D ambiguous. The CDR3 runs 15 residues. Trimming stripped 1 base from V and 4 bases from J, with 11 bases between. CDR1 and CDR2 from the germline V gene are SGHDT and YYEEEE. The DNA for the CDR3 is TGTGCCAGCAGCTTGCTTATGGGGTTCACCGGGGAGCTGTTTTTT. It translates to CASSLLMGFTGELFF.

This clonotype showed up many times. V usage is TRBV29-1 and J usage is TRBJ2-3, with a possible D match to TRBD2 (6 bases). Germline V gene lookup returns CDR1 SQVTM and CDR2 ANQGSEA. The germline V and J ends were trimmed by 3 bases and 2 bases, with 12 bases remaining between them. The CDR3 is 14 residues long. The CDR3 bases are TGCAGCGTTGAGGGGGGAGCAAACACAGATACGCAGTATTTT. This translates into CSVEGGANTDTQYF.

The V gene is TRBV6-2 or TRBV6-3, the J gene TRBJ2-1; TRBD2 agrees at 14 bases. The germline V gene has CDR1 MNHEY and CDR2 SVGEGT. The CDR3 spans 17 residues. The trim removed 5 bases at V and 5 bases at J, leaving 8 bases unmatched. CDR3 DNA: TGTGCCAGCAGTCCCCCTCGACTAGCGGGGGGGAACAATGAGCAGTTCTTC. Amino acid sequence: CASSPPRLAGGNNEQFF.

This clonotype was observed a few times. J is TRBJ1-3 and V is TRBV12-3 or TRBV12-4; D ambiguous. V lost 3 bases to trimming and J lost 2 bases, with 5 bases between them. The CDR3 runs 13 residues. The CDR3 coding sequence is TGTGCCAGCAGTTTTGTAGCTGGAAACACCATATATTTT. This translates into CASSFVAGNTIYF.

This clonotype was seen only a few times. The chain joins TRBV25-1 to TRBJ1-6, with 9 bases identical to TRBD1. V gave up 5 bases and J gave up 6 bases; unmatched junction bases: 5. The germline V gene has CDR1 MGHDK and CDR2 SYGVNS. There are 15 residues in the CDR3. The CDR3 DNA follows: TGTGCCAGCAGTAACCAGACAGGGGGTAATTCACCCCTCCACTTT. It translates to CASSNQTGGNSPLHF.

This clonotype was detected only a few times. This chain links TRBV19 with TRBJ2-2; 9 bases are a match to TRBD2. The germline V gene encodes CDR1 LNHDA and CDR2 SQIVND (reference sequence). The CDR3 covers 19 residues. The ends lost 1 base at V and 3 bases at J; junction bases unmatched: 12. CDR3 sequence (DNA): TGTGCCAGTAGTATAGTCGGGGCTAGCGGGGCCCCGTACACCGGGGAGCTGTTTTTT. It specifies CASSIVGASGAPYTGELFF. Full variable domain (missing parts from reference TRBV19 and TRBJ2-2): DGGITQSPKYLFRKEGQNVTLSCEQNLNHDAMYWYRQDPGQGLRLIYYSQIVNDFQKGDIAEGYSVSREKKESFPLTVTSAQKNPTAFYLCASSIVGASGAPYTGELFFGEGSRLTVL.

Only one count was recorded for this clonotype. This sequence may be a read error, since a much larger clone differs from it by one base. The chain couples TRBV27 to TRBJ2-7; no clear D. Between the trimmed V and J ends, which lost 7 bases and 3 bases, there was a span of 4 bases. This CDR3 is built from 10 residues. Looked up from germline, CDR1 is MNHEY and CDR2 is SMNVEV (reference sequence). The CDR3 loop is CASIVYEQYF. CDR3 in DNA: TGTGCCAGCATCGTCTACGAGCAGTACTTC.

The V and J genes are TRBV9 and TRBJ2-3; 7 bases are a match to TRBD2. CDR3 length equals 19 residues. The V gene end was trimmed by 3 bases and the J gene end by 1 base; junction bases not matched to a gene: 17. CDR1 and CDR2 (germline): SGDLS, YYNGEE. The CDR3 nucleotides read TGTGCCAGCAGCGGACCAGGTCCCAATGGGCTAGCGGGCACAGATACGCAGTATTTT. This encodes CASSGPGPNGLAGTDTQYF.

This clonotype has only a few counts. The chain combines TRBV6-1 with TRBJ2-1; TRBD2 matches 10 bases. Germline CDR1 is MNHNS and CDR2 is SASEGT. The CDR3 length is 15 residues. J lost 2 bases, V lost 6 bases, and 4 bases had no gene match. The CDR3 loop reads CASRKAGGPYNEQFF. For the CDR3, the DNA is TGTGCCAGCAGGAAAGCGGGAGGGCCCTACAATGAGCAGTTCTTC.

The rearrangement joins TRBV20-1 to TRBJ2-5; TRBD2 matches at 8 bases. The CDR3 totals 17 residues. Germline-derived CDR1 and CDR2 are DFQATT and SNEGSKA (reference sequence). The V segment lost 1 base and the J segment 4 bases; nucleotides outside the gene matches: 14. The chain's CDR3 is CSARVPRGTSGRETQYF. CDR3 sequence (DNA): TGCAGTGCTAGAGTTCCGCGAGGCACTAGCGGCCGAGAGACCCAGTACTTC.

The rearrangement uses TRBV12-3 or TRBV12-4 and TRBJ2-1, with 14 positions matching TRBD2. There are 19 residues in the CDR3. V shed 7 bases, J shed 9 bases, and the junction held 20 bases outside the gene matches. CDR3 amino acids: CASTQSGTPTSGRVGEQFF. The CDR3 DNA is TGTGCCAGCACACAATCCGGGACACCGACTAGCGGGAGGGTAGGTGAGCAGTTCTTC.

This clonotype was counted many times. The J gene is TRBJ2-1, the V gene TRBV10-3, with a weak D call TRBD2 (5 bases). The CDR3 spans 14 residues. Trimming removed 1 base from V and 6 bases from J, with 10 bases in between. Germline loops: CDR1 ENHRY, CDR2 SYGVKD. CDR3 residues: CAISELTTGNEQFF. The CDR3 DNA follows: TGTGCCATCAGTGAGTTGACTACGGGCAATGAGCAGTTCTTC.

This CDR3 is CSARKAGVSDEQFF. In nucleotides, the CDR3 is TGCAGTGCTAGGAAGGCGGGAGTAAGCGATGAGCAGTTCTTC. The V call is TRBV20-1, the J call TRBJ2-1, with 7 bases matching TRBD2. In germline, CDR1 is DFQATT, CDR2 SNEGSKA (reference sequence). The CDR3 extends over 14 amino acids. Germline trimming cut 3 bases from V and 8 bases from J; bases unmatched to any gene: 10.

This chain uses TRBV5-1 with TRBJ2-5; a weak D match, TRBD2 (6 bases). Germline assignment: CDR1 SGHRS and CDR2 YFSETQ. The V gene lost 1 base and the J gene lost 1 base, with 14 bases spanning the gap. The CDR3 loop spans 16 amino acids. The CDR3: CASSLYGGAIQETQYF. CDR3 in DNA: TGCGCCAGCAGCTTGTACGGGGGAGCGATCCAAGAGACCCAGTACTTC.